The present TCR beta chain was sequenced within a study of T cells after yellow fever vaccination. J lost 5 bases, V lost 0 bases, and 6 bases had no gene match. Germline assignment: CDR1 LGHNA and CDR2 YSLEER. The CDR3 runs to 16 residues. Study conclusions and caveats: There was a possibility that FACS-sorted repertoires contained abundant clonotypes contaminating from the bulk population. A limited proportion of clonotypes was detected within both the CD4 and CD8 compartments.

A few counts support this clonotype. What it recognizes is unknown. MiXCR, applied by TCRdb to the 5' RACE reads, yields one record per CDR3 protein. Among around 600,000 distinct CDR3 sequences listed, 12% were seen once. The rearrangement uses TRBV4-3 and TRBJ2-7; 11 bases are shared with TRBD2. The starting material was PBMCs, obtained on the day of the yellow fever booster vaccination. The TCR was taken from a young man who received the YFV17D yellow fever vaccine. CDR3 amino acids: CASSQELAGGSDEQYF. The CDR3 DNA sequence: TGCGCCAGCAGCCAAGAGCTAGCGGGAGGCTCAGACGAGCAGTACTTC.